This entry features one T cell receptor beta chain sequence. Its target is unknown. Average productive template count per sample was around 43,000. The data were produced by immunoSEQ multiplex PCR, yet TCRdb's version contains in-frame clones alone and is incomplete. The sample has about 1,800 clones, 25% to 35% seen once. These data originate in a study of STAT3 mutations in large granular lymphocyte leukemia. Across the whole study: Approximately 40% of treated T-LGLL patients showed hematologic response to immunosuppression.

This CDR3 is built from 16 residues. V dropped 4 bases and J dropped 0 bases, with 14 bases sitting between them. Germline loops: CDR1 SGHRS, CDR2 YFSETQ. Study results and caveats: Sampling intervals varied between patients and samples. At least one immunodominant TCR beta clonotype appeared in every T-cell large granular lymphocyte leukemia patient.

The V call is TRBV5-1, the J call TRBJ1-5, with D perhaps matching TRBD1 (5 bases). The sequenced sample was peripheral blood mononuclear cells. The clonotype originates from a male patient aged 50 to 59 with T-cell large granular lymphocyte leukemia. Some clones in this sample may be carry-over from other donors' samples. The CDR3 DNA follows: TGCGCCAGCAGCGTAGCAGGGATGAATAGCAATCAGCCCCAGCATTTT. Translating gives CASSVAGMNSNQPQHF.